A selection of T cell receptor beta chains follows, all from one sample in a study of blood T cell repertoires in COVID-19. Sequencing used immunoSEQ multiplex PCR; TCRdb keeps in-frame clones, though not all of them. The repertoire has under 350,000 clones, roughly four fifths of them found once; the top ten carry roughly a tenth. The sequenced sample consisted of peripheral blood. These TCRs come from a woman aged 45-60 years who had recovered from COVID-19. CDR3s include the opening cysteine and the closing phenylalanine or tryptophan. Fields, in order: CDR3 length, V gene, D gene, J gene, clone size, CDR3 DNA, CDR3 protein. A D gene is named only where the DNA matches it firmly. Clone size, where shown, is once, few, many, or a class for clones that have expanded.

len: 16; v_gene: TRBV6-5; d_gene: -; j_gene: TRBJ1-6; abundance: -; CDR3nt: TGTGCCAGCAGTTATCTCACCCCATATAGTAATTCACCCCTCCACTTT; CDR3aa: CASSYLTPYSNSPLHF
len: 15; v_gene: TRBV2; d_gene: -; j_gene: TRBJ1-6; abundance: -; CDR3nt: TGTGCCAGCAGTACCGGGATCCCGGGAGGTTCACCCCTCCACTTT; CDR3aa: CASSTGIPGGSPLHF
len: 15; v_gene: TRBV7-2; d_gene: TRBD1; j_gene: TRBJ1-2; abundance: -; CDR3nt: TGTGCCAGCAGCGGAACGGGACAGGGGAATTATGGCTACACCTTC; CDR3aa: CASSGTGQGNYGYTF
len: 16; v_gene: TRBV19; d_gene: TRBD2; j_gene: TRBJ2-1; abundance: once; CDR3nt: TGTGCCAGTAGTGTCCTAGCGGGAGGTACCTACAATGAGCAGTTCTTC; CDR3aa: CASSVLAGGTYNEQFF
len: 13; v_gene: TRBV5-1; d_gene: -; j_gene: TRBJ2-7; abundance: -; CDR3nt: TGCGCCAGCAGCTTGGGCAGGAGGAGCGAGCAGTACTTC; CDR3aa: CASSLGRRSEQYF
len: 13; v_gene: TRBV6-5; d_gene: -; j_gene: TRBJ2-5; abundance: -; CDR3nt: TGTGCCAGCAGTTACCCGGGTTCTGAGACCCAGTACTTC; CDR3aa: CASSYPGSETQYF
len: 15; v_gene: TRBV7-2; d_gene: TRBD1; j_gene: TRBJ1-6; abundance: few; CDR3nt: TGTGCCAGCAGCGAGGGGGCGCAGGGCTATTCACCCCTCCACTTT; CDR3aa: CASSEGAQGYSPLHF
len: 16; v_gene: TRBV7-9; d_gene: TRBD1; j_gene: TRBJ1-4; abundance: -; CDR3nt: TGTGCCTCAAGGACAGGGAGGGGTGCGACTAATGAAAAACTGTTTTTT; CDR3aa: CASRTGRGATNEKLFF
len: 19; v_gene: TRBV11-2; d_gene: TRBD2; j_gene: TRBJ2-1; abundance: -; CDR3nt: TGTGCCAGCAGCTACTACGTTAGCACATGGCGGGGGGTGGGCAATGAGCAGTTCTTC; CDR3aa: CASSYYVSTWRGVGNEQFF
len: 14; v_gene: TRBV2; d_gene: TRBD1; j_gene: TRBJ2-2; abundance: -; CDR3nt: TGTGCCAGCAGTCAACTTCAGGGGGCCGGGGAGCTGTTTTTT; CDR3aa: CASSQLQGAGELFF
len: 14; v_gene: TRBV19; d_gene: -; j_gene: TRBJ2-7; abundance: once; CDR3nt: TGTGCCAGTAGTGAACAGGGCATCCTCTACGAGCAGTACTTC; CDR3aa: CASSEQGILYEQYF
len: 18; v_gene: TRBV7-9; d_gene: TRBD2; j_gene: TRBJ2-2; abundance: -; CDR3nt: TGTGCCAGCAGCCGTAGGGGACTAGCGGGAGGGAGCGCCGGGGAGCTGTTTTTT; CDR3aa: CASSRRGLAGGSAGELFF
len: 15; v_gene: TRBV10-3; d_gene: TRBD2; j_gene: TRBJ2-1; abundance: -; CDR3nt: TGTGCCATCAGTCCACGGGGGGATTCCTACAATGAGCAGTTCTTC; CDR3aa: CAISPRGDSYNEQFF
len: 15; v_gene: TRBV9; d_gene: TRBD1; j_gene: TRBJ1-2; abundance: -; CDR3nt: TGTGCCAGCAGCGTAGAACAGGGGGCGGACTATGGCTACACCTTC; CDR3aa: CASSVEQGADYGYTF
len: 14; v_gene: TRBV28; d_gene: TRBD1; j_gene: TRBJ1-5; abundance: -; CDR3nt: TGTGCCAGCAGCCTGGGACAGTTCAATCAGCCCCAGCATTTT; CDR3aa: CASSLGQFNQPQHF
len: 16; v_gene: TRBV5-1; d_gene: -; j_gene: TRBJ2-2; abundance: -; CDR3nt: TGCGCCAGCAGTTTGCGGTCGGGGTTCGGGACCGGGGAGCTGTTTTTT; CDR3aa: CASSLRSGFGTGELFF
len: 15; v_gene: TRBV3-1/TRBV3-2; d_gene: -; j_gene: TRBJ2-3; abundance: -; CDR3nt: TGTGCCAGCAGCCCGGGGGCGGGGGTTCCATGGACGCAGTATTTT; CDR3aa: CASSPGAGVPWTQYF
len: 14; v_gene: TRBV6-5; d_gene: TRBD2; j_gene: TRBJ2-3; abundance: -; CDR3nt: TGTGCCAGCAGTTCCGGGACTAGCGGGGGCGCCCAGTATTTT; CDR3aa: CASSSGTSGGAQYF
len: 12; v_gene: TRBV7-2; d_gene: -; j_gene: TRBJ2-4; abundance: few; CDR3nt: TGTGCCAGCAGCTTAACCGGGAGCATTCAGTACTTC; CDR3aa: CASSLTGSIQYF
len: 14; v_gene: TRBV30; d_gene: -; j_gene: TRBJ2-6; abundance: -; CDR3nt: TGTGCCTGGAGTCAGGGTTCAGGGGCCAACGTCCTGACTTTC; CDR3aa: CAWSQGSGANVLTF
len: 14; v_gene: TRBV27; d_gene: -; j_gene: TRBJ1-5; abundance: few; CDR3nt: TGTGCCAGCAGTTCAGGGGACGGCAATCAGCCCCAGCATTTT; CDR3aa: CASSSGDGNQPQHF
len: 16; v_gene: TRBV4-3; d_gene: TRBD2; j_gene: TRBJ2-2; abundance: -; CDR3nt: TGCGCCAGCAGCCGGGGTAGCGGGTTGGGCACCGGGGAGCTGTTTTTT; CDR3aa: CASSRGSGLGTGELFF
len: 13; v_gene: TRBV30; d_gene: -; j_gene: TRBJ1-1; abundance: -; CDR3nt: TGTGCCTGGAGTGTATCAGGGTTAGGTGAAGCTTTCTTT; CDR3aa: CAWSVSGLGEAFF
len: 15; v_gene: TRBV14; d_gene: TRBD2; j_gene: TRBJ2-1; abundance: -; CDR3nt: TGTGCCAGCAGCCCGTATGTTAGCGGGAGAGATGAGCAGTTCTTC; CDR3aa: CASSPYVSGRDEQFF
len: 13; v_gene: TRBV7-8; d_gene: -; j_gene: TRBJ2-2; abundance: -; CDR3nt: TGTGCCAGCAGCTTAGGCGAGGCCGGGGAGCTGTTTTTT; CDR3aa: CASSLGEAGELFF
len: 15; v_gene: TRBV11-2; d_gene: TRBD2; j_gene: TRBJ2-3; abundance: -; CDR3nt: TGTGCCAGCAGCCGTACTAGCGGGAGAGCAGATACGCAGTATTTT; CDR3aa: CASSRTSGRADTQYF
len: 16; v_gene: TRBV5-6; d_gene: TRBD1; j_gene: TRBJ2-1; abundance: -; CDR3nt: TGTGCCAGCAGCATCCTGCTGGACAGGGGTCGTGGGGAGCAGTTCTTC; CDR3aa: CASSILLDRGRGEQFF
len: 13; v_gene: TRBV12-3/TRBV12-4; d_gene: -; j_gene: TRBJ1-4; abundance: -; CDR3nt: TGTGCCAGCACTCAGACAGTTGGCGAAAAACTGTTTTTT; CDR3aa: CASTQTVGEKLFF
len: 15; v_gene: TRBV28; d_gene: -; j_gene: TRBJ1-5; abundance: -; CDR3nt: TGTGCCAGCAGTTTAGGGGGGGGGATGAGGCGGCCCCAGCATTTT; CDR3aa: CASSLGGGMRRPQHF
len: 14; v_gene: TRBV6-2/TRBV6-3; d_gene: -; j_gene: TRBJ2-7; abundance: -; CDR3nt: TGTGCCAGCAGTTCCGCACTAGCCTACTACGAGCAGTACTTC; CDR3aa: CASSSALAYYEQYF
len: 13; v_gene: TRBV5-8; d_gene: -; j_gene: TRBJ1-1; abundance: -; CDR3nt: TGTGCCAGCAGCTTGGGGCGGTACACTGAAGCTTTCTTT; CDR3aa: CASSLGRYTEAFF
len: 16; v_gene: TRBV5-1; d_gene: TRBD2; j_gene: TRBJ2-3; abundance: -; CDR3nt: TGCGCCAGCAGCTTGGCCTTCCGGGGGGGCCAAGATACGCAGTATTTT; CDR3aa: CASSLAFRGGQDTQYF
len: 14; v_gene: TRBV7-2; d_gene: -; j_gene: TRBJ2-5; abundance: -; CDR3nt: TGTGCCAGCAGCTTAGCGGGCGTGAAAGAGACCCAGTACTTC; CDR3aa: CASSLAGVKETQYF
len: 16; v_gene: TRBV6-4; d_gene: TRBD1; j_gene: TRBJ1-5; abundance: -; CDR3nt: TGTGCCAGCAGTAGACTGGACAGGGTCAAAGCTCAGCCCCAGCATTTT; CDR3aa: CASSRLDRVKAQPQHF
len: 14; v_gene: TRBV6-5; d_gene: -; j_gene: TRBJ2-7; abundance: few; CDR3nt: TGTGCCAGCAGTTCTCAGACAGAGATCTACGAGCAGTACTTC; CDR3aa: CASSSQTEIYEQYF
len: 17; v_gene: TRBV27; d_gene: TRBD1; j_gene: TRBJ1-2; abundance: -; CDR3nt: TGTGCCAGCAGTCTTCCCGGGACAGGAGCTGCTAACTATGGCTACACCTTC; CDR3aa: CASSLPGTGAANYGYTF
len: 15; v_gene: TRBV18; d_gene: -; j_gene: TRBJ2-1; abundance: -; CDR3nt: TGTGCCAGCTCACCGGACATGCGGCAGGACACTGAGCAGTTCTTC; CDR3aa: CASSPDMRQDTEQFF
len: 15; v_gene: TRBV2; d_gene: TRBD2; j_gene: TRBJ2-7; abundance: -; CDR3nt: TGTGCCAGCAAGTCCCGCAGGGAGGGGACCTACGAGCAGTACTTC; CDR3aa: CASKSRREGTYEQYF
len: 16; v_gene: TRBV18; d_gene: -; j_gene: TRBJ2-7; abundance: -; CDR3nt: TGTGCCAGCTCACCTCCCGGGACAACGAGCTCCTACGAGCAGTACTTC; CDR3aa: CASSPPGTTSSYEQYF
len: 13; v_gene: TRBV28; d_gene: -; j_gene: TRBJ2-5; abundance: -; CDR3nt: TGTGCCAGCAGTTTCGGGGGTCAAGAGACCCAGTACTTC; CDR3aa: CASSFGGQETQYF
len: 14; v_gene: TRBV18; d_gene: TRBD2; j_gene: TRBJ2-3; abundance: -; CDR3nt: TGTGCCAGCTCACTCGGACTAGCCACAGATACGCAGTATTTT; CDR3aa: CASSLGLATDTQYF
len: 12; v_gene: TRBV12-3/TRBV12-4; d_gene: -; j_gene: TRBJ2-1; abundance: -; CDR3nt: TGTGCCAGCAGTTTAATAGGCGGTGAGCAGTTCTTC; CDR3aa: CASSLIGGEQFF
len: 14; v_gene: TRBV28; d_gene: TRBD2; j_gene: TRBJ2-6; abundance: -; CDR3nt: TGTGCCAGCAGTCGGGGGGCTGGGGCCAACGTCCTGACTTTC; CDR3aa: CASSRGAGANVLTF
len: 13; v_gene: TRBV7-2; d_gene: -; j_gene: TRBJ2-7; abundance: -; CDR3nt: TGTGCCAGCAGCTTAGCCGGGAGAAACGAGCAGTACTTC; CDR3aa: CASSLAGRNEQYF
len: 14; v_gene: TRBV28; d_gene: TRBD2; j_gene: TRBJ2-7; abundance: -; CDR3nt: TGTGCCAGCAGTTTTGGGACTAGCGGTTACGAGCAGTACTTC; CDR3aa: CASSFGTSGYEQYF
len: 15; v_gene: TRBV18; d_gene: -; j_gene: TRBJ2-5; abundance: -; CDR3nt: TGTGCCAGCTCACCACCGTCGGGAAAACAAGAGACCCAGTACTTC; CDR3aa: CASSPPSGKQETQYF
len: 12; v_gene: TRBV28; d_gene: -; j_gene: TRBJ1-1; abundance: -; CDR3nt: TGTGCCAGCACCATCCCCAGGGGTGAAGCTTTCTTT; CDR3aa: CASTIPRGEAFF
len: 14; v_gene: TRBV3-1/TRBV3-2; d_gene: TRBD2; j_gene: TRBJ2-1; abundance: -; CDR3nt: TGTGCCAGCAGCAGACGTAGCGGGGAGAATGAGCAGTTCTTC; CDR3aa: CASSRRSGENEQFF